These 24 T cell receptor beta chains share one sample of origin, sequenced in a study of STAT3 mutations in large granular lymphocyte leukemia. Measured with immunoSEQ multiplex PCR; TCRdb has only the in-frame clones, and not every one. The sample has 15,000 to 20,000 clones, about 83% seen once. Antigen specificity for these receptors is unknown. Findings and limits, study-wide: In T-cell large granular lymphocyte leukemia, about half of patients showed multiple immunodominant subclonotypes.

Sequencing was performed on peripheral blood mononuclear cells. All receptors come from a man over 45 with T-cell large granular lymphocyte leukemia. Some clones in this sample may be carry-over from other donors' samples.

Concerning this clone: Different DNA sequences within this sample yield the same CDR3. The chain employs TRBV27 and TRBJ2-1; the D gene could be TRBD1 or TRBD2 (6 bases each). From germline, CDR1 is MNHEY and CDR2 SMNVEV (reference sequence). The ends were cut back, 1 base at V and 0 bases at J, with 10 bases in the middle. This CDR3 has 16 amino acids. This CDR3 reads CASSLWGASSYNEQFF. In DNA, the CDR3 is TGTGCCAGCAGTTTATGGGGGGCATCCTCCTACAATGAGCAGTTCTTC.

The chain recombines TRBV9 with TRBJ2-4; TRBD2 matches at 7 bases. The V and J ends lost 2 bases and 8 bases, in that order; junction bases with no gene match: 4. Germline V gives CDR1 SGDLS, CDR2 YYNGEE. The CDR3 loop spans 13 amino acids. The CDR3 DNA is TGTGCCAGCAGCGTGGGAGGGTCTGACATTCAGTACTTC. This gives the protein CASSVGGSDIQYF.

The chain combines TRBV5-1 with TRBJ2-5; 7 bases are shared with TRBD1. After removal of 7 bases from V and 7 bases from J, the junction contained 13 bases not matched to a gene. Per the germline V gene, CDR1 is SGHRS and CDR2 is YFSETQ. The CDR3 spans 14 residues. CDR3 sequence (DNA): TGCGCCAGCTCGCCGACAGGGCCCCCTGGGACCCAGTACTTC. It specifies CASSPTGPPGTQYF.

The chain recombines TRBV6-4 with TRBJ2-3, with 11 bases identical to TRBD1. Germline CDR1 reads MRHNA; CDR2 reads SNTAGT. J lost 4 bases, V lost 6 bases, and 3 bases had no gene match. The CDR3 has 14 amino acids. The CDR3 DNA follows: TGTGCCAGCAGCCGGACAGGGGGCGCAGATACGCAGTATTTT. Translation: CASSRTGGADTQYF.

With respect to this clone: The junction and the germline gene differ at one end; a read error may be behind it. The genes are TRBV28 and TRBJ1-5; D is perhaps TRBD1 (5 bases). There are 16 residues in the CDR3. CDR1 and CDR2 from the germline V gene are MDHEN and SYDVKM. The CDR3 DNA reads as TGTGCCAGCACTTTACTCGGGGCCAGCGACAATCAGCCCCAGCATTTT. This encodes CASTLLGASDNQPQHF. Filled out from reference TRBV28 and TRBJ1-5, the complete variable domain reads DVKVTQSSRYLVKRTGEKVFLECVQDMDHENMFWYRQDPGLGLRLIYFSYDVKMKEKGDIPEGYSVSREKKERFSLILESASTNQTSMYLCASTLLGASDNQPQHFGDGTRLSIL.

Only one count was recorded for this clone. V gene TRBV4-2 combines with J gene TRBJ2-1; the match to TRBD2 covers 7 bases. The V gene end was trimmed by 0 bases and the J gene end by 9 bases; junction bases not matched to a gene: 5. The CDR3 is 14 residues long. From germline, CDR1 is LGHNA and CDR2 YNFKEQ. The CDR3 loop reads CASSQDPGGAEQFF. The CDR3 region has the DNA TGTGCCAGCAGCCAAGATCCGGGGGGAGCTGAGCAGTTCTTC.

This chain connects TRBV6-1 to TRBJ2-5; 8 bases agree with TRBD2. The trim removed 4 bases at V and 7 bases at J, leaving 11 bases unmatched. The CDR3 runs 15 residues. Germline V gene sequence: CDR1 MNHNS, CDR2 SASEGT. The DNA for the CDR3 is TGTGCCAGCAGTGCTACACGGGGGGGGGTTGGGACCCAGTACTTC. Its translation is CASSATRGGVGTQYF.

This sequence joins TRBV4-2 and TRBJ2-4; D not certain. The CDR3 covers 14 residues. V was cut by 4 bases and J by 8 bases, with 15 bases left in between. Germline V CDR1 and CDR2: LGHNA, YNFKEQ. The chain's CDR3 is CASSPFDGVDIQYF. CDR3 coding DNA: TGTGCCAGCAGCCCCTTTGATGGTGTAGACATTCAGTACTTC.

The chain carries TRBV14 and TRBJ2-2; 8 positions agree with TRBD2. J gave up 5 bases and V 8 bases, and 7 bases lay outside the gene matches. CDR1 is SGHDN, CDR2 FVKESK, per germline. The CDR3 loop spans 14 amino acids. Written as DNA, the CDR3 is TGTGCCAGCCGGGCGGGAGGTTGGACCGGGGAGCTGTTTTTT. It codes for CASRAGGWTGELFF.

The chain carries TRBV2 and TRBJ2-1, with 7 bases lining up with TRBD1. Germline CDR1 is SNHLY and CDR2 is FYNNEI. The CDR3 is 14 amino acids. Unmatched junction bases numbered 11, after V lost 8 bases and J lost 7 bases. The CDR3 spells CASWLTGSLNEQFF. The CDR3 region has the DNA TGTGCCAGCTGGTTGACAGGGAGTCTGAATGAGCAGTTCTTC.

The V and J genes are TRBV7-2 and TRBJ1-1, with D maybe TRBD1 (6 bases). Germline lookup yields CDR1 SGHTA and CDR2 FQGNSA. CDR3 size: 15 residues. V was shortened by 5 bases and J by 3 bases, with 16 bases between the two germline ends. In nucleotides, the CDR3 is TGTGCCAGCAGCCCCACCGCACAGGGTTACACTGAAGCTTTCTTT. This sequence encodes CASSPTAQGYTEAFF.

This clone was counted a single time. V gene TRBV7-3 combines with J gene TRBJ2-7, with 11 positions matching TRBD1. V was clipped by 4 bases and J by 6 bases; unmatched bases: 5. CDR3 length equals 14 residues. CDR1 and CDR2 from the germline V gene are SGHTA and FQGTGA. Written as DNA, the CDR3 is TGTGCCAGCAGCTCCACCGGGACAGGGGGCGAGCAGTACTTC. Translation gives CASSSTGTGGEQYF.

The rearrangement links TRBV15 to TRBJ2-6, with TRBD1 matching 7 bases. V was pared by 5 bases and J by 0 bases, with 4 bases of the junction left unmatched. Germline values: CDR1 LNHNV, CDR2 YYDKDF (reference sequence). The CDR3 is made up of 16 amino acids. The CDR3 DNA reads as TGTGCCACCAGCTCGACAGGGTCCTCTGGGGCCAACGTCCTGACTTTC. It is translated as CATSSTGSSGANVLTF.

The CDR3 DNA is TGTGCCAGCAGTGGAAGACAGGTAGAAAATGAGCAGTTCTTC. This encodes CASSGRQVENEQFF. The chain has TRBV25-1 and TRBJ2-1; tentative D call: TRBD1 (6 bases). Between the trimmed V and J ends, which lost 4 bases and 7 bases, there was a span of 14 bases. Germline V CDR1 and CDR2: MGHDK, SYGVNS. The CDR3 is 14 residues long.

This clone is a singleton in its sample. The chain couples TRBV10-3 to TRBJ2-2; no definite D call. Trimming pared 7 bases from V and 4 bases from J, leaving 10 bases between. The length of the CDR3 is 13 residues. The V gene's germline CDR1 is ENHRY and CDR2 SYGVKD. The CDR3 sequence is CAITRSSTGELFF. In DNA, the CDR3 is TGTGCCATCACAAGGTCCAGCACCGGGGAGCTGTTTTTT.

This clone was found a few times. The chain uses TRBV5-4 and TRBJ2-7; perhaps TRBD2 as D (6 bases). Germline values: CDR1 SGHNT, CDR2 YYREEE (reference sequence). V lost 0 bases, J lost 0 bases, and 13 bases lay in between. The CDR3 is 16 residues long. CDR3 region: CASSLGSAGLSYEQYF. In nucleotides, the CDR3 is TGTGCCAGCAGCTTGGGTTCAGCGGGCCTCTCCTACGAGCAGTACTTC.

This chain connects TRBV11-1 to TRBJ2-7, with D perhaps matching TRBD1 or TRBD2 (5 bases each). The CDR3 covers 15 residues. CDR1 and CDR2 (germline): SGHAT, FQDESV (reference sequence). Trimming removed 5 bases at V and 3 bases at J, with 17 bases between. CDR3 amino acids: CASSEEDEGYYEQYF. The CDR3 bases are TGTGCCAGCAGCGAAGAAGACGAGGGGTACTACGAGCAGTACTTC.

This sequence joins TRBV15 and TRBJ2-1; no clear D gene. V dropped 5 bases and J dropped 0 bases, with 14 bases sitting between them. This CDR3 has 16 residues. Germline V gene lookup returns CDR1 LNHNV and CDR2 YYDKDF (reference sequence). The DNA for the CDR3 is TGTGCCACCAGCGGTCAGGAACATAGCTCCTACAATGAGCAGTTCTTC. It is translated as CATSGQEHSSYNEQFF.

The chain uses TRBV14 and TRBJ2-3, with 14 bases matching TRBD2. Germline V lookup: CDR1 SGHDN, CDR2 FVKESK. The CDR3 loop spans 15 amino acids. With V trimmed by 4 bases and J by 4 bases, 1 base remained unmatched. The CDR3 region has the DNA TGTGCCAGCAGCCGGGGACTAGCGGGAGCAGATACGCAGTATTTT. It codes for CASSRGLAGADTQYF. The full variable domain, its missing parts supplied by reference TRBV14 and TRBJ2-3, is EAGVTQFPSHSVIEKGQTVTLRCDPISGHDNLYWYRRVMGKEIKFLLHFVKESKQDESGMPNNRFLAERTGGTYSTLKVQPAELEDSGVYFCASSRGLAGADTQYFGPGTRLTVL.

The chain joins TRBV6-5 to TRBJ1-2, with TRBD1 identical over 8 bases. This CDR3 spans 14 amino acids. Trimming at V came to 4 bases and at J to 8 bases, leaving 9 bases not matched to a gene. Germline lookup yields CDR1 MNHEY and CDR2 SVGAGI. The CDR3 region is CASSFQGAVGGYTF. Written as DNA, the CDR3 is TGTGCCAGCAGTTTTCAGGGGGCTGTCGGGGGCTACACCTTC.

The CDR3 spells CASSETANSPLHF. As DNA, the CDR3 is TGCGCCAGCAGTGAAACAGCAAATTCACCCCTCCACTTT. V and J are TRBV10-1 and TRBJ1-6; unclear D gene. Germline loops: CDR1 WNHNN, CDR2 SYGVQD (reference sequence). V lost 3 bases to trimming and J lost 7 bases, with 7 bases between them. The CDR3 covers 13 residues.

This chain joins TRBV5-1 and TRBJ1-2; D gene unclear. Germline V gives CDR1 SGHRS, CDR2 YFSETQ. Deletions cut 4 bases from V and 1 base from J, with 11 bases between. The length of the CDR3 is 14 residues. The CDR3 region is CASSPTSDNYGYTF. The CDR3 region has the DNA TGCGCCAGCAGCCCTACTTCAGATAACTATGGCTACACCTTC.

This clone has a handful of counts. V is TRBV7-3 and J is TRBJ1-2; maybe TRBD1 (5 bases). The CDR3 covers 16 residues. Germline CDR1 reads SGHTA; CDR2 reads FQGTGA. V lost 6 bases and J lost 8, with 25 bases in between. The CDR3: CASSLTPRVGVGGYTF. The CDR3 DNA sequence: TGTGCCAGCAGTCTCACTCCGCGAGTAGGGGTAGGAGGCTACACCTTC. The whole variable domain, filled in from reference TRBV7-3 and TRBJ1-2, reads GAGVSQTPSNKVTEKGKYVELRCDPISGHTALYWYRQSLGQGPEFLIYFQGTGAADDSGLPNDRFFAVRPEGSVSTLKIQRTERGDSAVYLCASSLTPRVGVGGYTFGSGTRLTVV.

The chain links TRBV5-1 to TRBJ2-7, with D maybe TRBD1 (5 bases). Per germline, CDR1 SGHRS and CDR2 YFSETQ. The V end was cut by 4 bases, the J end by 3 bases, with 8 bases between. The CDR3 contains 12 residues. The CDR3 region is CASSPDSYEQYF. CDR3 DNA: TGCGCCAGCAGCCCTGACAGCTACGAGCAGTACTTC.